A single sample gave rise to the 21 T cell receptor beta chains below, sequenced in a study of cytomegalovirus exposure and HLA in healthy donors. Assay used: immunoSEQ multiplex PCR; TCRdb lists only in-frame clones, some missing. The table lists about 120,000 clones, roughly nine tenths of them singletons. Sequenced sample: PBMCs. Receptors originate from a woman in her late teens or twenties in good health and CMV-seronegative.

The chain couples TRBV6-5 to TRBJ1-2, with TRBD1 matching over 10 bases. The germline CDR1 and CDR2 sequences are MNHEY and SVGAGI. The CDR3 is 14 amino acids. V shed 7 bases and J 7 bases; nucleotides not matched to a gene: 9. The CDR3 nucleotides read TGTGCCAGCAATCGGGGACAGGGGTTGAGTGGCTACACCTTC. Translated: CASNRGQGLSGYTF.

The V gene is TRBV15, the J gene TRBJ1-2; D gene ambiguous. This CDR3 spans 15 amino acids. Trimming removed 3 bases from V and 4 bases from J, with 15 bases in between. In germline, CDR1 is LNHNV, CDR2 YYDKDF (reference sequence). The CDR3 loop is CATSSTPYPSYGYTF. The CDR3, as DNA: TGTGCCACCAGCAGCACGCCGTACCCTAGCTATGGCTACACCTTC.

The chain carries TRBV28 and TRBJ2-5, with a tentative D call TRBD2 (7 bases). Trimming cost V 8 bases and J 5 bases, with 12 bases left between them. The CDR3 length is 12 residues. Per the germline V gene, CDR1 is MDHEN and CDR2 is SYDVKM. The CDR3 DNA follows: TGTGCCAGCGGGGGGGCCAGCGAGACCCAGTACTTC. Amino acids: CASGGASETQYF.

The chain is built from TRBV27 and TRBJ2-1; 7 positions match TRBD2. V lost 3 bases and J lost 9; bases outside the gene matches: 8. Germline-derived CDR1 and CDR2 are MNHEY and SMNVEV (reference sequence). This CDR3 spans 14 amino acids. CDR3 sequence reads: CASSFLGTTGEQFF. CDR3 bases: TGTGCCAGCAGTTTCCTAGGGACTACGGGTGAGCAGTTCTTC.

The chain uses TRBV19 and TRBJ2-7; 7 nucleotides agree with TRBD1. Germline V gene data show CDR1 as LNHDA and CDR2 as SQIVND (reference sequence). V was clipped by 6 bases and J by 3 bases; unmatched bases: 5. This CDR3 comprises 13 residues. CDR3 in DNA: TGTGCCAGTAGCCCCGGGGACAGCTACGAGCAGTACTTC. Protein: CASSPGDSYEQYF.

This clone was recorded once. The chain employs TRBV7-2 and TRBJ2-7; the match to TRBD2 covers 11 bases. CDR1 is SGHTA and CDR2 is FQGNSA in the germline V gene. Unmatched junction bases numbered 1, after V lost 5 bases and J lost 1 base. This CDR3 has 14 residues. The CDR3 is CASSPSGGSYEQYF. The CDR3 coding sequence is TGTGCCAGCAGCCCTAGCGGGGGGTCCTACGAGCAGTACTTC.

V gene TRBV27 combines with J gene TRBJ2-7; possible D gene TRBD2, 5 bases. CDR1 is MNHEY and CDR2 is SMNVEV in the germline V gene (reference sequence). The V end was cut by 4 bases, the J end by 0 bases, with 7 bases between. The length of the CDR3 is 13 residues. The CDR3 sequence: CASSSGFSYEQYF. The DNA of the CDR3 is TGTGCCAGCAGTTCGGGATTCTCCTACGAGCAGTACTTC.

V and J are TRBV4-2 and TRBJ2-5; tentatively, D is TRBD2 (5 bases). V shed 4 bases and J shed 0 bases, with 21 bases lying between them. The germline CDR1 and CDR2 sequences are LGHNA and YNFKEQ. The CDR3 totals 18 residues. CDR3 loop: CASSPRLTGPGYQETQYF. The CDR3 DNA sequence: TGTGCCAGCAGCCCCCGTTTAACTGGACCGGGGTACCAAGAGACCCAGTACTTC.

The chain joins TRBV9 to TRBJ1-1; a weak D match, TRBD1 (6 bases). With 3 bases removed from V and 8 bases from J, the gap between germline ends came to 11 bases. The V gene's germline CDR1 is SGDLS and CDR2 YYNGEE. CDR3 size: 12 residues. The CDR3 bases are TGTGCCAGCAGCGCGTCGGACAGAGAAGCTTTCTTT. This sequence encodes CASSASDREAFF.

This chain links TRBV27 with TRBJ1-6, with D possibly matching TRBD1 (6 bases). The CDR3 totals 14 residues. Germline CDR1 reads MNHEY; CDR2 reads SMNVEV (reference sequence). V was pared by 6 bases and J by 9 bases, with 15 bases between. In DNA form, the CDR3 reads TGTGCCAGCAGCCAAACAGGGCTAGCTTCACCCCTCCACTTT. Translation gives CASSQTGLASPLHF.

This clone was detected only a few times. This chain joins TRBV30 and TRBJ1-1; the D is unclear. The CDR3 has 13 amino acids. CDR1 GTSNPN and CDR2 SVGIG come from the germline V gene (reference sequence). V dropped 3 bases and J dropped 1 base, with 9 bases sitting between them. CDR3 sequence (DNA): TGTGCCTGGAGCCGGGAGGGGAACACTGAAGCTTTCTTT. Protein sequence: CAWSREGNTEAFF.

The chain has TRBV30 and TRBJ2-3; 11 bases match TRBD2. Germline CDR1 and CDR2: GTSNPN and SVGIG (reference sequence). The CDR3 spans 17 residues. After removal of 5 bases from V and 5 bases from J, the junction contained 15 bases not matched to a gene. In DNA form, the CDR3 reads TGTGCCTGGTCCATAATCCCTCTAGCGGGAGGCCAAGATACGCAGTATTTT. Its translation: CAWSIIPLAGGQDTQYF.

The chain links TRBV4-3 to TRBJ2-7, with D possibly TRBD1 on 5 matching bases. From germline, CDR1 is LGHNA and CDR2 YSLEER. The CDR3 loop spans 14 amino acids. Trimming removed 1 base at V and 5 bases at J, with 12 bases between. CDR3 nucleotide sequence: TGCGCCAGCAGCCAAGTTTCGCAGGGCGACGAGCAGTACTTC. Amino acid sequence: CASSQVSQGDEQYF.

This chain's CDR3 is CAWSGLGFDFNEKLFF. The DNA of the CDR3 is TGTGCCTGGAGTGGATTAGGATTCGACTTTAATGAAAAACTGTTTTTT. The chain is built from TRBV30 and TRBJ1-4; D gene uncertain. Germline CDR1 is GTSNPN and CDR2 is SVGIG (reference sequence). This CDR3 has 16 residues. Deletions cut 1 base from V and 4 bases from J, with 16 bases between.

J is TRBJ2-3 and V is TRBV13, with 10 nucleotides matching TRBD2. This CDR3 comprises 15 residues. Trimming cost V 6 bases and J 5 bases; bases outside gene matches: 8. Germline values: CDR1 PRHDT, CDR2 FYEKMQ (reference sequence). CDR3 in DNA: TGTGCCAGCAGAGCGGGGGGGAGTCTTCAAGATACGCAGTATTTT. Translated: CASRAGGSLQDTQYF.

The chain has TRBV4-3 and TRBJ1-3; D is undetermined. CDR3 size: 15 residues. Germline V lookup: CDR1 LGHNA, CDR2 YSLEER. Trimming took 1 base from V and 0 from J, leaving 7 bases between them. Written as DNA, the CDR3 is TGCGCCAGCAGCCAAGTTCCCGGCTCTGGAAACACCATATATTTT. It codes for CASSQVPGSGNTIYF.

The rearrangement joins TRBV6-4 to TRBJ2-2; 11 bases fit TRBD2. There are 16 residues in the CDR3. The V segment lost 4 bases and the J segment 5 bases; nucleotides outside the gene matches: 6. CDR1 is MRHNA, CDR2 SNTAGT, per germline. DNA of the CDR3: TGTGCCAGCAGTGTTCTAGCGGGAGGTGGAACCGGGGAGCTGTTTTTT. Translation gives CASSVLAGGGTGELFF.

This chain uses TRBV18 with TRBJ2-7, with TRBD1 identical over 9 bases. The CDR3 runs 14 residues. V was pared by 3 bases and J by 3 bases, with 3 bases of the junction left unmatched. Germline CDR1 and CDR2: KGHSH and LQKENI. In nucleotides, the CDR3 is TGTGCCAGCTCACCGCAGGGACAGGGCTACGAGCAGTACTTC. This encodes CASSPQGQGYEQYF.

This chain links TRBV30 with TRBJ2-1; 11 nucleotides align to TRBD2. Germline values: CDR1 GTSNPN, CDR2 SVGIG (reference sequence). The length of the CDR3 is 14 residues. V was clipped by 2 bases and J by 8 bases; unmatched bases: 5. The CDR3 bases are TGTGCCTGGAGTATACAACTAGCGGGAGATGAGCAGTTCTTC. This translates into CAWSIQLAGDEQFF.

The chain couples TRBV4-1 to TRBJ2-3; 9 nucleotides line up with TRBD1. The V gene's germline CDR1 is MGHRA and CDR2 YSYEKL. The CDR3 extends over 17 amino acids. V lost 3 bases, J lost 2 bases, and 9 bases stayed unmatched. CDR3: CASSQSGTGLITDTQYF. The CDR3 nucleotides read TGCGCCAGCAGCCAGTCCGGGACAGGGCTAATCACAGATACGCAGTATTTT.

V usage is TRBV4-2 and J usage is TRBJ2-2, with 7 positions matching TRBD2. Germline V gene lookup returns CDR1 LGHNA and CDR2 YNFKEQ. The CDR3 sequence is 16 residues long. V shed 3 bases, J shed 9 bases, and the junction held 13 bases outside the gene matches. This CDR3 reads CASSHPLGREYRELFF. The CDR3, as DNA: TGTGCCAGCAGCCATCCCCTGGGGCGGGAGTATAGGGAGCTGTTTTTT.